The rows below give T cell receptor beta chains drawn from one sample of a study of blood T cell repertoires in COVID-19. The table came from immunoSEQ multiplex PCR; TCRdb's copy has only in-frame clones and leaves some out. Here the sample spans about 140,000 clones, about three quarters being singletons. The specimen sequenced was peripheral blood. Receptors originate from an elderly woman with active or convalescent COVID-19. Both conserved end residues are part of each CDR3. The D gene is left open where the match is weak. Clone size is given for some rows only: seen once, a few or many times, or a class if the clone is expanded.

TRBJ1-6,TRBV5-6,NA,NA,TGTGCCAGCAGCTGGGACTGGAATTCACCCCTCCACTTT,CASSWDWNSPLHF
TRBJ2-7,TRBV6-5,TRBD2,NA,TGTGCCAGCAGTCCGCCTTCGCGGGGGGGAAATGAGCAGTACTTC,CASSPPSRGGNEQYF
TRBJ1-6,TRBV6-2/TRBV6-3,TRBD1,few,TGTGCCAGCAGTCCAGGACAGGGGGATTTTTCACCCCTCCACTTT,CASSPGQGDFSPLHF
TRBJ1-4,TRBV4-1,TRBD1,NA,TGCGCCAGCAGCCTACAGGGGGGGCGCGGTAATGAAAAACTGTTTTTT,CASSLQGGRGNEKLFF
TRBJ1-2,TRBV3-1/TRBV3-2,NA,NA,TGTGCCAGCAGCGAAGGGGGGGGTCATATCTATGGCTACACCTTC,CASSEGGGHIYGYTF
TRBJ2-7,TRBV6-2/TRBV6-3,NA,NA,TGTGCCAGCAGTTACGCGTCGGGATACGAGCAGTACTTC,CASSYASGYEQYF
TRBJ1-6,TRBV28,TRBD1,few,TGTGCCAGCAGTTTACGGACAGGGGGTGACTATAATTCACCCCTCCACTTT,CASSLRTGGDYNSPLHF
TRBJ1-2,TRBV7-9,TRBD1,NA,TGTGCCAGCAGCTTAGGACAGGGACGCGGCTACACCTTC,CASSLGQGRGYTF
TRBJ2-1,TRBV7-2,TRBD1,NA,TGTGCCAGCAGCCCAACAGGGGGCGTGGGGCAGTTCTTC,CASSPTGGVGQFF
TRBJ2-5,TRBV5-1,NA,NA,TGCGCCAGCACCCGTGACACCTTGGAGACCCAGTACTTC,CASTRDTLETQYF
TRBJ1-5,TRBV30,NA,NA,TGTGCCTGGAGTGTAAGCGATAGCAATCAGCCCCAGCATTTT,CAWSVSDSNQPQHF
TRBJ2-2,TRBV19,NA,NA,TGTGCCAGTAGTATCCGCGGCAACACCGGGGAGCTGTTTTTT,CASSIRGNTGELFF
TRBJ2-5,TRBV15,TRBD1,once,TGTGCCACCAGCATCGGACAGGGGGAAGAGACCCAGTACTTC,CATSIGQGEETQYF
TRBJ1-2,TRBV5-1,TRBD1,NA,TGCGCCAGCAGCTTGACCGGGGACAGGGCCTATGGCTACACCTTC,CASSLTGDRAYGYTF
TRBJ2-7,TRBV2,TRBD1,NA,TGTGCCAGCAGTGAAGGACAGGGGATTTACGAGCAGTACTTC,CASSEGQGIYEQYF
TRBJ2-2,TRBV6-5,TRBD1,NA,TGTGCCAGCAATCCAGGGGGCAACACCGGGGAGCTGTTTTTT,CASNPGGNTGELFF
TRBJ2-2,TRBV6-6,TRBD2,NA,TGTGCCAGCAGGGACACGGGGGGGCTCTCCGGGGAGCTGTTTTTT,CASRDTGGLSGELFF
TRBJ1-1,TRBV9,NA,NA,TGTGCCAGCAGCGTAGGCCGCGTTGCTGCTGAAGCTTTCTTT,CASSVGRVAAEAFF
TRBJ2-1,TRBV7-2,NA,NA,TGTGCCAGCAGCCGCGACAGCCCCTCCTACAATGAGCAGTTCTTC,CASSRDSPSYNEQFF
TRBJ1-5,TRBV7-8,NA,NA,TGTGCCAGCAGCTTAGCGCGCTTCTCAGGGTATAGAGGCAATCAGCCCCAGCATTTT,CASSLARFSGYRGNQPQHF
TRBJ2-7,TRBV6-5,TRBD1,NA,TGTGCCAGCACTACATGGGGGACAGCCTCCTACGAGCAGTACTTC,CASTTWGTASYEQYF
TRBJ2-1,TRBV5-1,NA,NA,TGCGCCAGCAGCTTGGGACAGGTCTACAATGAGCAGTTCTTC,CASSLGQVYNEQFF
TRBJ1-1,TRBV4-1,NA,NA,TGCGCCAGCATGCAGGGTACTGAAGCTTTCTTT,CASMQGTEAFF
TRBJ1-3,TRBV7-6,NA,once,TGTGCCAGCAGCTATTCGAATGCGGGGGCAGCCGAAAGTCGAAACACCATATATTTT,CASSYSNAGAAESRNTIYF
TRBJ1-2,TRBV5-1,NA,few,TGCGCCAGCAGCTCCGGGTCCTTCTATGGCTACACCTTC,CASSSGSFYGYTF
TRBJ1-2,TRBV9,TRBD1,NA,TGTGCCAGCAGCGCACAGGGGGCCGGCTATGGCTACACCTTC,CASSAQGAGYGYTF
TRBJ2-3,TRBV11-3,TRBD2,NA,TGTGCCAGCCAATCGGGGGGTACAGATACGCAGTATTTT,CASQSGGTDTQYF
TRBJ1-5,TRBV2,NA,many,TGTGCCAGCAGTGGAGGAATCAATCAGCCCCAGCATTTT,CASSGGINQPQHF
TRBJ1-1,TRBV5-4,NA,NA,TGTGCCAGCAGCCCGCAGGGCCTGAACACTGAAGCTTTCTTT,CASSPQGLNTEAFF
TRBJ1-2,TRBV19,NA,NA,TGTGCCAGTTCGAGGAGTGAGGTCTATGGCTACACCTTC,CASSRSEVYGYTF
TRBJ1-2,TRBV12-5,NA,many,TGTGCTAGTGGCGGGAGTAGCTATGGCTACACCTTC,CASGGSSYGYTF
TRBJ1-1,TRBV7-2,NA,NA,TGTGCCAGCAGCCCTGACACGCTAAGGGCTTTCTTT,CASSPDTLRAFF
TRBJ1-4,TRBV7-9,NA,NA,TGTGCCAGCAGCAGAAGTACCGGGACTAATCGCGAAAAACTGTTTTTT,CASSRSTGTNREKLFF
TRBJ2-7,TRBV30,NA,NA,TGTGCCTGGAGCGGACAGCTCTACGAGCAGTACTTC,CAWSGQLYEQYF
TRBJ1-2,TRBV25-1,NA,few,TGTGCCAGCAGTGCGGTTGGGAGTGGGCTTGGCTACACCTTC,CASSAVGSGLGYTF
TRBJ1-2,TRBV7-9,TRBD1,NA,TGTGCCAGCAGCCCAGGACAGGGCGACTATGGCTACACCTTC,CASSPGQGDYGYTF
TRBJ1-5,TRBV19,NA,NA,TGTGCCAGTAGTCTCCGGGAAAAGGTTATTGGGCAGCCCCAGCATTTT,CASSLREKVIGQPQHF
TRBJ2-5,TRBV5-1,TRBD2,NA,TGCGCCAGCAGGGGGTCGCCTAGCGGACAAGAGACCCAGTACTTC,CASRGSPSGQETQYF
TRBJ2-4,TRBV6-1,TRBD1,once,TGTGCCAGCAGTGAAAGGTTTCGGACAGGGGTAGGAGTGGGCAAAAACATTCAGTACTTC,CASSERFRTGVGVGKNIQYF
TRBJ2-3,TRBV19,NA,NA,TGTGCCAGTAGCGAGGTTAACTACGATACGCAGTATTTT,CASSEVNYDTQYF
TRBJ2-2,TRBV3-1/TRBV3-2,TRBD1,few,TGTGCCAGCAGCCAGGACAGGGCTTTTGGCGGGGAGCTGTTTTTT,CASSQDRAFGGELFF
TRBJ2-5,TRBV7-9,TRBD1,few,TGTGCCAGCAGCTTTTCAGGGGGTATACAAGAGACCCAGTACTTC,CASSFSGGIQETQYF
TRBJ2-3,TRBV19,NA,NA,TGTGCCAGTAGTCGTGGCGTCAGGGGAAGACTTGGCACAGATACGCAGTATTTT,CASSRGVRGRLGTDTQYF
TRBJ1-2,TRBV5-4,NA,NA,TGTGCCAGCAGCAATAAAAACTCCTATGGCTACACCTTC,CASSNKNSYGYTF
TRBJ2-3,TRBV19,TRBD1,NA,TGTGCCAGTAGTATGAGAGTAAAAAACAGGGGGCAAAGCACAGATACGCAGTATTTT,CASSMRVKNRGQSTDTQYF
TRBJ1-1,TRBV7-9,NA,NA,TGTGCCAGCAGCCCCTTCCGGGACACCGATGAAGCTTTCTTT,CASSPFRDTDEAFF
TRBJ1-1,TRBV7-9,TRBD1,few,TGTGCCAGCAGCTTGGGACAGGGTGCGAACACTGAAGCTTTCTTT,CASSLGQGANTEAFF
TRBJ2-1,TRBV7-9,NA,NA,TGTGCCAGCAGCTTAGTTGGGCTAGCGAGGGACAATGAGCAGTTCTTC,CASSLVGLARDNEQFF
TRBJ2-6,TRBV19,NA,NA,TGTGCCAGTAGTTTGACAGCGACGAGCTCTGGGGCCAACGTCCTGACTTTC,CASSLTATSSGANVLTF
TRBJ2-1,TRBV4-3,NA,NA,TGCGCCAGCAGCCAAATCAGCGGATCCTACAATGAGCAGTTCTTC,CASSQISGSYNEQFF
TRBJ1-2,TRBV28,TRBD1,few,TGTGCCACCGGGACAGGGGTTGGGAGTAACTATGGCTACACCTTC,CATGTGVGSNYGYTF
TRBJ1-4,TRBV30,NA,NA,TGTGCCTGGAGTAAAGGGGCTAATGAAAAACTGTTTTTT,CAWSKGANEKLFF
TRBJ2-1,TRBV7-3,TRBD2,NA,TGTGCCAGCAGCTTACAGGAGGACGGGGGGGCTGATGAGCAGTTCTTC,CASSLQEDGGADEQFF
TRBJ2-3,TRBV11-2,NA,NA,TGTGCCAGCAGCTTCGCCGGGACATCTATTAGCACAGATACGCAGTATTTT,CASSFAGTSISTDTQYF
TRBJ2-1,TRBV18,TRBD1,few,TGTGCCAGCTCACCACCGGGCAGGGGGCAGTCCAATGAGCAGTTCTTC,CASSPPGRGQSNEQFF
TRBJ2-1,TRBV5-1,TRBD1,NA,TGCGCCAGCAGCACAGGGGACATAAATAATGAGCAGTTCTTC,CASSTGDINNEQFF
TRBJ2-5,TRBV4-2,TRBD2,NA,TGTGCCAGCAGCCAAGAAGCTAGCGGGAGGGAAGAGACCCAGTACTTC,CASSQEASGREETQYF
TRBJ1-1,TRBV12-3/TRBV12-4,NA,NA,TGTGCCAGCAGTACCGCAGGGTTCCCTGAAGCTTTCTTT,CASSTAGFPEAFF
TRBJ2-1,TRBV10-1,TRBD1,NA,TGCGCCAGCAGTCCCGGGACAGGGCGTTGGCATGAGCAGTTCTTC,CASSPGTGRWHEQFF